Below are 9 T cell receptor beta chains sequenced from a single sample in a study of Ad26.COV2.S vaccination and SARS-CoV-2 variants. Treatment reported: around 19 received Ad26.COV2.S at low or high dose, single or two shots; roughly five received placebo; per-sample allocation not given. The samples were gathered on day 63 after the first injection of vaccine or placebo. Sequencing was performed with immunoSEQ multiplex PCR; in TCRdb, only in-frame clones are kept and a portion is missing. This sample has about 320,000 clones, with 86% found just once. Sequenced here: peripheral blood, sampled in a trial of Ad26.COV2.S vaccine versus placebo. The receptor set was obtained from a person aged 18-65 years who received the Ad26.COV2.S COVID-19 vaccine or a placebo.

The chain joins TRBV18 to TRBJ1-2; D not certain. Trimming stripped 5 bases from V and 7 bases from J, with 8 bases between. CDR1 is KGHSH, CDR2 LQKENI, per germline. The CDR3 length is 11 residues. Written as DNA, the CDR3 is TGTGCCAGCTCATCTGAGCGTGGCTACACCTTC. Residues: CASSSERGYTF. Variable domain in full (rest from reference TRBV18 and TRBJ1-2): NAGVMQNPRHLVRRRGQEARLRCSPMKGHSHVYWYRQLPEEGLKFMVYLQKENIIDESGMPKERFSAEFPKEGPSILRIQQVVRGDSAAYFCASSSERGYTFGSGTRLTVV.

The chain employs TRBV7-9 and TRBJ1-5; D might be TRBD1 (5 bases). Trimming pared 4 bases from V and 7 bases from J, leaving 14 bases between. CDR3 length equals 14 residues. The germline gives CDR1 SEHNR, CDR2 FQNEAQ (reference sequence). CDR3 region: CASSSGGVRQPQHF. The CDR3 DNA is TGTGCCAGCAGCTCGGGAGGGGTGAGGCAGCCCCAGCATTTT.

The chain recombines TRBV9 with TRBJ2-1, with TRBD2 as a possible D gene (6 bases). Germline-derived CDR1 and CDR2 are SGDLS and YYNGEE. V lost 0 bases and J 3 bases, leaving 10 bases between the germline ends. The CDR3 extends over 15 amino acids. CDR3 sequence reads: CASSVGAGIYNEQFF. The CDR3 DNA is TGTGCCAGCAGCGTAGGGGCGGGGATCTACAATGAGCAGTTCTTC.

This chain connects TRBV11-2 to TRBJ2-7; D assignment may be TRBD1 or TRBD2 (5 bases each). The CDR3 runs 15 residues. V lost 5 bases, J lost 4 bases, and 18 bases lay in between. Looked up from germline, CDR1 is SGHAT and CDR2 is FQNNGV. CDR3 region: CASSPPGLRGYEQYF. The CDR3 DNA sequence: TGTGCCAGCAGCCCCCCAGGTTTGAGGGGATACGAGCAGTACTTC. The full variable domain, rest sourced from reference TRBV11-2 and TRBJ2-7, is EAGVAQSPRYKIIEKRQSVAFWCNPISGHATLYWYQQILGQGPKLLIQFQNNGVVDDSQLPKDRFSAERLKGVDSTLKIQPAKLEDSAVYLCASSPPGLRGYEQYFGPGTRLTVT.

This clone was observed a handful of times. V and J are TRBV5-4 and TRBJ1-6; TRBD1 might be the D (5 bases). The germline CDR1 and CDR2 sequences are SGHNT and YYREEE (reference sequence). Trimming shortened V by 2 bases and J by 15 bases, and 12 bases separated the two germline ends. The CDR3 is 12 residues long. The CDR3 DNA follows: TGTGCCAGCAGCTTATCCGGGGGGGGCCTCCACTTT. Translating gives CASSLSGGGLHF. The full variable domain, with the rest looked up from reference TRBV5-4 and TRBJ1-6, is ETGVTQSPTHLIKTRGQQVTLRCSSQSGHNTVSWYQQALGQGPQFIFQYYREEENGRGNFPPRFSGLQFPNYSSELNVNALELDDSALYLCASSLSGGGLHFGNGTRLTVT.

This clone occurred once. The genes are TRBV18 and TRBJ1-2; the match to TRBD1 covers 8 bases. V gave up 6 bases and J gave up 0 bases; unmatched junction bases: 6. The germline gives CDR1 KGHSH, CDR2 LQKENI. The CDR3 length is 15 residues. The CDR3 sequence: CASSLGQGSNYGYTF. Written as DNA, the CDR3 is TGTGCCAGCTCTCTTGGACAGGGCTCTAACTATGGCTACACCTTC.

This chain links TRBV18 with TRBJ1-6; no clear D. CDR3 length: 13 amino acids. V lost 5 bases, J lost 8 bases, and 10 bases lay in between. The germline gives CDR1 KGHSH, CDR2 LQKENI. In DNA, the CDR3 is TGTGCCAGCTCATCCGCTCTGGATTCACCCCTCCACTTT. The encoded protein is CASSSALDSPLHF.

This rearrangement joins TRBV7-2 to TRBJ1-5; D perhaps matches TRBD1 (5 bases). This CDR3 contains 15 residues. Germline CDR1 reads SGHTA; CDR2 reads FQGNSA. Trimming pared 2 bases from V and 6 bases from J, leaving 14 bases between. The CDR3: CASSLRSRDAQPQHF. The CDR3 DNA is TGTGCCAGCAGCTTACGTAGCAGGGACGCTCAGCCCCAGCATTTT.

The genes are TRBV6-4 and TRBJ1-6; D perhaps matches TRBD1 (5 bases). The CDR3 extends over 14 amino acids. Trimming shortened V by 3 bases and J by 11 bases, and 14 bases separated the two germline ends. Germline assignment: CDR1 MRHNA and CDR2 SNTAGT. In DNA, the CDR3 is TGTGCCAGCAGTGAGATATTGGGGGGTGCACCCCTCCACTTT. It encodes CASSEILGGAPLHF.